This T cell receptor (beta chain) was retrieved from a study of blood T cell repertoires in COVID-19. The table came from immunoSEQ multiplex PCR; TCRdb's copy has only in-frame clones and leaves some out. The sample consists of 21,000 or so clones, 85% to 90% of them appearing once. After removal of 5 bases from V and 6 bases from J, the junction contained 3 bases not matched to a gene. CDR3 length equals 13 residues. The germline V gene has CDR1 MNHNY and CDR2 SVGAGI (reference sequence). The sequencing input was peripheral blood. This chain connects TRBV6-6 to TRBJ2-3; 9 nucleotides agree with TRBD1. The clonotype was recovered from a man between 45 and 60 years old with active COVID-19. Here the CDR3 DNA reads TGTGCCAGCAGTCGGACAGGGGACGATACGCAGTATTTT. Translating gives CASSRTGDDTQYF.